This T cell receptor beta chain comes out of a study of blood T cell repertoires in COVID-19 (TCRdb year 2020). The study in broad terms: Samples covering the acute and convalescent phases of COVID-19 were provided by collaborators in the United States, Italy and Spain. Deeply sampled blood TCRbeta repertoires from subjects exposed to, actively infected with, or recovered from COVID-19 were included in the dataset. The prospective study material was composed of cDNA or gDNA derived from T cells, B-cell-depleted T cells, or PBMCs. A freely available public database, intended as a resource for researchers studying the immune response to SARS-CoV-2, is where the repertoires were released. A de-identified subject ID, COVID-19 status, age in years and sex were almost always included in the sample metadata. Samples came from the ongoing ImmuneRACE study (first 160 participants) plus 1,254 subjects from 6 global collaborators. Where available, HLA class I and class II types were obtained from metadata supplied by the sample provider rather than from assay-based typing.

The V and J ends are trimmed by 8 bases and 1 base, leaving 14 bases between them. The CDR3 contains 14 residues, cysteine and phenylalanine counted. This entry keeps only the CDR3 DNA: 42 bases, framed from base 1. The germline V gene gives CDR1 as MNHEY and CDR2 as SVGAGI. In the prospective study, participants were 18 to 89 years old, resided in fewer than 25 geographic areas of the United States, and were enrolled through a virtual design. In the prospective study, cohorts were assigned on the basis of participant-reported clinical history obtained from a screening survey and a study questionnaire. Exposed participants had been in contact, within 2 weeks of entering the study, with a person who had a PCR-confirmed or clinician-diagnosed case of COVID-19. Each participant in the prospective study had whole blood, serum and a nasopharyngeal or oropharyngeal swab collected by mobile phlebotomists. Over a roughly two-month period, participants in the prospective study had the option of providing additional blood draws and questionnaires. Prospective study blood samples were shipped either frozen or at room temperature before DNA extraction.

Regarding this clone: The antigen this receptor binds is unknown. No base qualities exist here, and no much larger clone lies one base off it.

The immunoSEQ Assay, a bias-controlled multiplex PCR, was used to amplify TCRbeta CDR3 regions from genomic DNA. The paper's data handling went like this. Within the assay, amplification of reference gene primers was used to estimate how many nucleated cells each sample contained. To quantify the absolute abundance of each unique TCRbeta CDR3 rearrangement, sequence reads were collapsed and filtered. Productive Simpson clonality was computed per sample as the square root of Simpson's diversity index over productive rearrangements. TCRdb mirrors the immuneACCESS table, restricted to in-frame sequences. Some clones are absent from its copies; in checked studies, under half trace to an unresolved V gene, and the reason for the others is unknown. Clonal size and the V and J genes are those of that table, whereas D and trimming came from the DNA. This sample lists more than 300,000 clones; 85% to 95% were detected once. The ten largest clonotypes hold approximately 4.1% of the sample.

What the authors observed across the whole study: The quantity of clinical and demographic metadata differed by source and by participant and was supplied without curation.

This TCR came from a woman in her twenties or thirties who had been exposed to COVID-19. The sequence joins TRBV6-5 to TRBJ1-1, and the D gene may be TRBD1, 5 bases matching. The sequencing input was PBMCs or T cells enriched from blood (not recorded which). The encoded CDR3 is CASLVGRGNTEAFF. The nucleotide sequence is TGTGCCAGCCTCGTCGGGAGGGGGAACACTGAAGCTTTCTTT.